Presented here are 5 T cell receptor beta chains from one specimen sequenced in a study of OX40 agonist ivuxolimab in advanced cancers. Only in-frame clones appear in the TCRdb table, and some are missing; sequencing was by immunoSEQ multiplex PCR. The sample records some 90,000 clones, roughly 90% being singletons. This specimen consisted of CD4+ or CD8+ T cells sorted from blood, obtained in a trial of the OX40 agonist ivuxolimab. The receptors were gathered from an adult with an advanced solid tumor such as melanoma, head and neck, liver or kidney cancer.

The rearrangement joins TRBV27 to TRBJ2-2; D remains ambiguous. Trimming removed 2 bases at V and 6 bases at J, with 7 bases between. Germline loops: CDR1 MNHEY, CDR2 SMNVEV (reference sequence). This CDR3 comprises 13 residues. The CDR3 DNA reads as TGTGCCAGCAGTTTACTTGCTCCCGGGGAGCTGTTTTTT. It translates to CASSLLAPGELFF.

This clone is a singleton in its sample. J is TRBJ1-5 and V is TRBV6-1; D gene ambiguous. The CDR3 covers 14 residues. In germline, CDR1 is MNHNS, CDR2 SASEGT. The ends were cut back, 4 bases at V and 1 base at J, with 8 bases in the middle. Here the CDR3 reads CASSVGASNQPQHF. CDR3 DNA: TGTGCCAGCAGTGTAGGAGCCAGCAATCAGCCCCAGCATTTT.

The chain recombines TRBV7-6 with TRBJ2-1, with TRBD2 as a possible D gene (5 bases). Germline loops: CDR1 SGHVS, CDR2 FNYEAQ. Between the trimmed V and J ends, which lost 1 base and 7 bases, there was a span of 8 bases. The CDR3 loop spans 13 amino acids. CDR3: CASSLGGQNEQFF. CDR3 nucleotide sequence: TGTGCCAGCAGCTTAGGCGGGCAGAATGAGCAGTTCTTC.

This clone came up once. V is TRBV5-1 and J is TRBJ1-1; the D is unclear. The germline gives CDR1 SGHRS, CDR2 YFSETQ. The length of the CDR3 is 13 residues. Trimming removed 0 bases at V and 4 bases at J, with 7 bases between. In DNA form, the CDR3 reads TGCGCCAGCAGCTTGGGACCCCCCACTGAAGCTTTCTTT. It translates to CASSLGPPTEAFF.

The gene calls are TRBV9 and TRBJ1-3; D is undetermined. This CDR3 has 11 amino acids. V lost 0 bases, J lost 5 bases, and 0 bases lay in between. Germline V gene data show CDR1 as SGDLS and CDR2 as YYNGEE. CDR3 in DNA: TGTGCCAGCAGCGTAGGAAACACCATATATTTT. Amino acids: CASSVGNTIYF.